This TCR delta chain was retrieved from a study of γδ T cells in repeated Plasmodium falciparum infection. Turning to the study itself: Four controlled malaria infections with P. falciparum NF54 spanned roughly 590 days. Overall study results and limits: Vdelta2-negative gammadelta repertoires appeared less diverse and less shared in Malian than Australian children.

Vgamma9/Vdelta2+ and Vdelta2-negative gammadelta T cells were flow-sorted from PBMC for bulk sequencing. Both TRG and TRD chains were sequenced from each sorted sample. TCRdb repeated clone calling on the multiplex PCR reads with CATT. Of some 100,000 delta-chain clones listed, 1.4% are singletons. As regards this clone: Its antigen is currently unknown. This may be a read error, as it is one base from a much larger clone. This sample also contains other DNA sequences that code for the same CDR3.

CDR1 is GEAIGNYY and CDR2 is EKD in the germline V gene. This CDR3 is built from 19 residues. V is TRDV2 and J is TRDJ1; tentatively, D is TRDD2 or TRDD3 (8 bases each). Sequencing input: gamma-delta T cells from blood. This clonotype was sampled from a pool of human donors (malaria-infected and uninfected, not separated). This CDR3 is CACDFLQVSGGPNTDKLIF. CDR3 bases: TGCGCCTGTGACTTCCTACAAGTATCTGGGGGACCTAACACCGATAAACTCATCTTT.